Each of the 9 T cell receptor beta chains below was sequenced from the same sample in a study of technical replicates of blood from four donors (dated by TCRdb to 2015 to 2018). The method behind the library was the immunoSEQ multiplex PCR assay. The table was pulled from immuneACCESS by TCRdb, which kept in-frame rearrangements only. Such tables lose some clones; where checked, under half of the loss comes from unresolved V genes, and the rest has no known cause. The sample records approximately 15,000 clones, 65% to 85% of which are singletons. The top ten clones comprise under 15% of the sample. Source material: PBMCs. These receptors were obtained from a human donor in good health.

V is TRBV19 and J is TRBJ1-1; D is possibly TRBD1 (5 bases). Germline CDR1 and CDR2: LNHDA and SQIVND (reference sequence). The germline V and J ends were trimmed by 4 bases and 2 bases, with 14 bases remaining between them. The CDR3 length is 15 residues. The CDR3 nucleotides are TGTGCCAGTAGTAGCGGTTGGCAGGGAAACACTGAAGCTTTCTTT. Its translation is CASSSGWQGNTEAFF.

This clone appeared a single time. The chain couples TRBV7-3 to TRBJ2-1; 8 bases match TRBD2. Germline V lookup: CDR1 SGHTA, CDR2 FQGTGA. The CDR3 has 15 amino acids. The V segment lost 5 bases and the J segment 4 bases; nucleotides outside the gene matches: 7. CDR3 sequence: CASSPGTSLYNEQFF. The CDR3 nucleotides read TGTGCCAGCAGCCCCGGGACTAGTCTGTACAATGAGCAGTTCTTC.

In its sample, this clone was seen a few times. V usage is TRBV18 and J usage is TRBJ2-1; D uncertain. Germline V lookup: CDR1 KGHSH, CDR2 LQKENI. The CDR3 is 14 amino acids. With 0 bases removed from V and 11 bases from J, the gap between germline ends came to 14 bases. CDR3 bases: TGTGCCAGCTCACCACCCCTACCCGAGACACAGCAGTTCTTC. It codes for CASSPPLPETQQFF.

The rearrangement joins TRBV18 to TRBJ1-1, with D perhaps TRBD1 (5 bases). V was pared by 2 bases and J by 1 base, with 23 bases between. CDR1 and CDR2 from the germline V gene are KGHSH and LQKENI. The CDR3 is 19 amino acids. The CDR3 loop reads CASSPSSWTSIGQNTEAFF. The DNA for the CDR3 is TGTGCCAGCTCACCATCCTCTTGGACATCAATCGGGCAGAACACTGAAGCTTTCTTT.

In its sample, this clone was seen a few times. V and J are TRBV4-2 and TRBJ2-5; 10 nucleotides line up with TRBD2. CDR1 and CDR2 (germline): LGHNA, YNFKEQ. Trimming at V came to 1 base and at J to 5 bases, leaving 10 bases not matched to a gene. There are 17 residues in the CDR3. The CDR3, as DNA: TGTGCCAGCAGCCAAGGGGCTAGCGGGAGCGCACGGGAGACCCAGTACTTC. Amino acid sequence: CASSQGASGSARETQYF.

In DNA form, the CDR3 reads TGTGCCAGCAGCTTAGGGGGGGGGCAAGGCGGAGTAGCTTTCTTT. Translation: CASSLGGGQGGVAFF. The chain has TRBV7-8 and TRBJ1-1, with D possibly being TRBD1 (6 bases). This CDR3 has 15 amino acids. Per the germline V gene, CDR1 is SGHVS and CDR2 is FQNEAQ. V lost 1 base to trimming and J lost 10 bases, with 19 bases between them.

This clone was detected once. This chain uses TRBV19 with TRBJ1-5; 8 nucleotides align to TRBD1. The V segment lost 11 bases and the J segment 7 bases; nucleotides outside the gene matches: 10. The CDR3 length is 13 residues. CDR1 is LNHDA and CDR2 is SQIVND in the germline V gene (reference sequence). Here the CDR3 DNA reads TGTGCCGGGGCTACAGGGGGAAAACAGCCCCAGCATTTT. Translation: CAGATGGKQPQHF.

The chain links TRBV5-1 to TRBJ2-1; 13 nucleotides align to TRBD2. The CDR3 is 14 residues long. Germline-derived CDR1 and CDR2 are SGHRS and YFSETQ. J gave up 8 bases and V 4 bases, and 3 bases lay outside the gene matches. CDR3 sequence reads: CASSRTSGSHEQFF. In DNA form, the CDR3 reads TGCGCCAGCAGCCGGACTAGCGGGAGCCATGAGCAGTTCTTC. The variable domain in full, with the rest retrieved from reference TRBV5-1 and TRBJ2-1, is KAGVTQTPRYLIKTRGQQVTLSCSPISGHRSVSWYQQTPGQGLQFLFEYFSETQRNKGNFPGRFSGRQFSNSRSEMNVSTLELGDSALYLCASSRTSGSHEQFFGPGTRLTVL.

The chain recombines TRBV2 with TRBJ2-1, with TRBD2 identical over 7 bases. The trim removed 8 bases at V and 4 bases at J, leaving 11 bases unmatched. Per the germline V gene, CDR1 is SNHLY and CDR2 is FYNNEI. The CDR3 loop spans 15 amino acids. The CDR3 reads CASLWAGASYNEQFF. CDR3 nucleotide sequence: TGTGCCAGCCTATGGGCGGGAGCGTCATACAATGAGCAGTTCTTC.